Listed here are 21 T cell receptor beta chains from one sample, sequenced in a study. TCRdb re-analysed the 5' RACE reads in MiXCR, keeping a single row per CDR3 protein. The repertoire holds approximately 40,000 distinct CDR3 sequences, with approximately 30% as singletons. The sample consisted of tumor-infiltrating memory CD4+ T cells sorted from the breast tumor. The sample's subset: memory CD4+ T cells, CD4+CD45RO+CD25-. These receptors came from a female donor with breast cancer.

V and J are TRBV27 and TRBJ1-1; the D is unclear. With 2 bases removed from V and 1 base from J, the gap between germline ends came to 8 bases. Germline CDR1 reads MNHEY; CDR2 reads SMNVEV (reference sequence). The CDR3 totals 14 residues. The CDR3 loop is CASSLRGKNTEAFF. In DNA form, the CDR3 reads TGTGCCAGCAGTTTACGGGGTAAGAACACTGAAGCTTTCTTT.

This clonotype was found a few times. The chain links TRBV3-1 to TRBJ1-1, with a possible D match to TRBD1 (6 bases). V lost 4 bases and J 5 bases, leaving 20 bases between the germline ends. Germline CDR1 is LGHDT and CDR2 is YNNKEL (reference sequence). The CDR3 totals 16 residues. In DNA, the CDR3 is TGTGCCAGCAGCCCCCGACAGGTGGGGGCATTAACTGAAGCTTTCTTT. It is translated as CASSPRQVGALTEAFF.

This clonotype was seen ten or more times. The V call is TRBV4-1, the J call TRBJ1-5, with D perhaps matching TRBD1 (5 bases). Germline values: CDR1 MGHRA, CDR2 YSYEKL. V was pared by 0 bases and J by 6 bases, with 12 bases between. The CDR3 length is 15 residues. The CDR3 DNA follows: TGCGCCAGCAGCCAAGAGGAGGCAAGGGGTCAGCCCCAGCATTTT. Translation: CASSQEEARGQPQHF.

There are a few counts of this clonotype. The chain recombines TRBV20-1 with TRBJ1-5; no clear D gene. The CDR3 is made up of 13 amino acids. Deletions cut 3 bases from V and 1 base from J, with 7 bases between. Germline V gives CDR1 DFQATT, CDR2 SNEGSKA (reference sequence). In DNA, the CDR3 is TGCAGTGCTAGGTCGCAGAGCAATCAGCCCCAGCATTTT. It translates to CSARSQSNQPQHF.

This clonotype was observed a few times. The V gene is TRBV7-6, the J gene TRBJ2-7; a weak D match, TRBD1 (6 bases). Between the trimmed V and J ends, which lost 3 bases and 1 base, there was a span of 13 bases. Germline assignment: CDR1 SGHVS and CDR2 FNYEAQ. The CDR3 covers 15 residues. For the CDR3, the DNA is TGTGCCAGCAGCTTTCTCGGACAGCCATCCTACGAGCAGTACTTC. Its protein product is CASSFLGQPSYEQYF.

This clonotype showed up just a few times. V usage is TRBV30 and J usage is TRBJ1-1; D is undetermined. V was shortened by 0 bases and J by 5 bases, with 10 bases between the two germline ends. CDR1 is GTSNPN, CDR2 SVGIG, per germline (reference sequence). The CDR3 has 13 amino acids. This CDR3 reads CAWSVGAATEAFF. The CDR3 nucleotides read TGTGCCTGGAGTGTGGGAGCTGCGACTGAAGCTTTCTTT.

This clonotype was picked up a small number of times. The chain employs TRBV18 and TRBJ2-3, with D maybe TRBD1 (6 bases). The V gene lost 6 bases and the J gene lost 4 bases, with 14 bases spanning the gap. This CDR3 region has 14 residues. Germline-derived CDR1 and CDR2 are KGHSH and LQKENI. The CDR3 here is CASSDRTNPDTQYF. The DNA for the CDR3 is TGTGCCAGCTCTGACAGGACGAATCCAGATACGCAGTATTTT.

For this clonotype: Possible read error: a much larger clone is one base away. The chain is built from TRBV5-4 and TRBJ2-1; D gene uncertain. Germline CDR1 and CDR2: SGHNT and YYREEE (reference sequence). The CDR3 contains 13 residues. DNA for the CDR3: TGTGCCAGCAGCTTGGCCTCCTACAATGAGCAGCTCTTC. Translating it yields CASSLASYNEQLF.

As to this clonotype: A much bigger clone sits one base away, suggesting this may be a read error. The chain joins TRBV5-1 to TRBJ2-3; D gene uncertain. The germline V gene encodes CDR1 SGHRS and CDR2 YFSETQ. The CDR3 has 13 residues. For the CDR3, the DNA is TGCGACAGCAGCGAAAAAGGCGCAGATACGCAGTATTTT. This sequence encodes CDSSEKGADTQYF.

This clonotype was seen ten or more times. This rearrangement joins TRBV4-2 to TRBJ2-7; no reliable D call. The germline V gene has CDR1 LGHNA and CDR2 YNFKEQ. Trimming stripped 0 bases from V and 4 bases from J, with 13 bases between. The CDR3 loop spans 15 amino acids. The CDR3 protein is CASSQEVDGRYEQYF. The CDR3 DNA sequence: TGTGCCAGCAGCCAAGAGGTAGATGGACGATACGAGCAGTACTTC.

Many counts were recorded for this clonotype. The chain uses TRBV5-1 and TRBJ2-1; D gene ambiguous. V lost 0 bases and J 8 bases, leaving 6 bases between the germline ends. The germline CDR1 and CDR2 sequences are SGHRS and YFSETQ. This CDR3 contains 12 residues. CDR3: CASSLVRDEQFF. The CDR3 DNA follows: TGCGCCAGCAGCTTGGTAAGGGATGAGCAGTTCTTC.

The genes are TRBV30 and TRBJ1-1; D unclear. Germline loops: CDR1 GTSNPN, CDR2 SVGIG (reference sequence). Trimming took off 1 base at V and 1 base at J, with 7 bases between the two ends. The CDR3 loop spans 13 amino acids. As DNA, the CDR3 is TGTGCCTGGAGTGCGGCAGGGAACACTGAAGCTTTCTTT. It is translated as CAWSAAGNTEAFF. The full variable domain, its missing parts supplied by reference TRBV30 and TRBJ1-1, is SQTIHQWPATLVQPVGSPLSLECTVEGTSNPNLYWYRQAAGRGLQLLFYSVGIGQISSEVPQNLSASRPQDRQFILSSKKLLLSDSGFYLCAWSAAGNTEAFFGQGTRLTVV.

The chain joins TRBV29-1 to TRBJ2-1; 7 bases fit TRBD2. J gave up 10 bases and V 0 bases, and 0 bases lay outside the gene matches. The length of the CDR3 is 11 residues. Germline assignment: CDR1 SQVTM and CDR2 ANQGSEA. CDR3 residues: CSVEETSEQFF. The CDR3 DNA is TGCAGCGTTGAAGAGACTAGCGAGCAGTTCTTC.

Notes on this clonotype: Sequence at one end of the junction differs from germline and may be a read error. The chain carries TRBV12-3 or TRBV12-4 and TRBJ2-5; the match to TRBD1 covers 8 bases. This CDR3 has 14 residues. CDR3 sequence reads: CVSRQTGVQETQYF. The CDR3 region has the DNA TGTGTCAGCAGACAGACAGGGGTACAAGAGACCCAGTACTTC.

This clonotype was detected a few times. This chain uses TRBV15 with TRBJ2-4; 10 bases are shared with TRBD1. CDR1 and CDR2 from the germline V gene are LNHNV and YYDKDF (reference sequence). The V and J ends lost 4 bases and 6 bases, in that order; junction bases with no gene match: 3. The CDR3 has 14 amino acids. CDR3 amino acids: CATSTRTGGNIQYF. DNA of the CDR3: TGTGCCACCAGCACACGGACAGGGGGAAACATTCAGTACTTC.

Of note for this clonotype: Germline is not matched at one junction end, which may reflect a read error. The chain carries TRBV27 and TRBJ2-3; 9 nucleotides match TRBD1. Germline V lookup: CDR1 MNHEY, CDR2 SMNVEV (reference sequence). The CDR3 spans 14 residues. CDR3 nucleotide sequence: TGTGCCGGCAGTCTCGACAGGGGGGCAGATACGCAGTATTTT. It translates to CAGSLDRGADTQYF.

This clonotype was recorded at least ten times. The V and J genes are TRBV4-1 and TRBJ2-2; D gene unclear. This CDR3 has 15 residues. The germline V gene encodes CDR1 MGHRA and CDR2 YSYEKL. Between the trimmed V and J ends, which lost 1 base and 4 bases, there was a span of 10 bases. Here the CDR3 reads CASSQGLGGTGELFF. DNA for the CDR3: TGCGCCAGCAGCCAAGGTTTAGGTGGCACCGGGGAGCTGTTTTTT.

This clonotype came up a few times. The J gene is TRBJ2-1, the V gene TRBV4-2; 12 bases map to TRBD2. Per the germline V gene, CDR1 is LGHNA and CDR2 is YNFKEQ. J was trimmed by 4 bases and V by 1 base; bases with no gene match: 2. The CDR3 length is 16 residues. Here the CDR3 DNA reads TGTGCCAGCAGCCAAGGGGGGACTAGCGGGTACAATGAGCAGTTCTTC. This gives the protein CASSQGGTSGYNEQFF.

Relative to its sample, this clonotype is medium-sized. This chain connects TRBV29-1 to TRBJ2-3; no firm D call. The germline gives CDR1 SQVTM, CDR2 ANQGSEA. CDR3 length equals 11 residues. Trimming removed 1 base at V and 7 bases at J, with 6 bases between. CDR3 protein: CSVEGINTQYF. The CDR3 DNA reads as TGCAGCGTTGAAGGTATAAATACGCAGTATTTT.

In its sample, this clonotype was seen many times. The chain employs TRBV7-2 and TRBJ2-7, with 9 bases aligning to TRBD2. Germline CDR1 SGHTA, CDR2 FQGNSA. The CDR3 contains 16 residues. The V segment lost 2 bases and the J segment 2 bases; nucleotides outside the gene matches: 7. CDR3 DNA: TGTGCCAGCAGCTTATTAGCGGGAGTTACTGCCTACGAGCAGTACTTC. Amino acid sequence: CASSLLAGVTAYEQYF.

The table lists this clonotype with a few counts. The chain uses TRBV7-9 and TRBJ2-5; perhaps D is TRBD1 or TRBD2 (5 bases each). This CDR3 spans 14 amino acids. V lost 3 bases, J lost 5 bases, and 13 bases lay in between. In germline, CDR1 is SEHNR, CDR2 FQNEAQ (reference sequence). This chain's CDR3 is CASSFPGAAETQYF. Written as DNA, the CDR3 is TGTGCCAGCAGCTTCCCCGGGGCCGCGGAGACCCAGTACTTC.